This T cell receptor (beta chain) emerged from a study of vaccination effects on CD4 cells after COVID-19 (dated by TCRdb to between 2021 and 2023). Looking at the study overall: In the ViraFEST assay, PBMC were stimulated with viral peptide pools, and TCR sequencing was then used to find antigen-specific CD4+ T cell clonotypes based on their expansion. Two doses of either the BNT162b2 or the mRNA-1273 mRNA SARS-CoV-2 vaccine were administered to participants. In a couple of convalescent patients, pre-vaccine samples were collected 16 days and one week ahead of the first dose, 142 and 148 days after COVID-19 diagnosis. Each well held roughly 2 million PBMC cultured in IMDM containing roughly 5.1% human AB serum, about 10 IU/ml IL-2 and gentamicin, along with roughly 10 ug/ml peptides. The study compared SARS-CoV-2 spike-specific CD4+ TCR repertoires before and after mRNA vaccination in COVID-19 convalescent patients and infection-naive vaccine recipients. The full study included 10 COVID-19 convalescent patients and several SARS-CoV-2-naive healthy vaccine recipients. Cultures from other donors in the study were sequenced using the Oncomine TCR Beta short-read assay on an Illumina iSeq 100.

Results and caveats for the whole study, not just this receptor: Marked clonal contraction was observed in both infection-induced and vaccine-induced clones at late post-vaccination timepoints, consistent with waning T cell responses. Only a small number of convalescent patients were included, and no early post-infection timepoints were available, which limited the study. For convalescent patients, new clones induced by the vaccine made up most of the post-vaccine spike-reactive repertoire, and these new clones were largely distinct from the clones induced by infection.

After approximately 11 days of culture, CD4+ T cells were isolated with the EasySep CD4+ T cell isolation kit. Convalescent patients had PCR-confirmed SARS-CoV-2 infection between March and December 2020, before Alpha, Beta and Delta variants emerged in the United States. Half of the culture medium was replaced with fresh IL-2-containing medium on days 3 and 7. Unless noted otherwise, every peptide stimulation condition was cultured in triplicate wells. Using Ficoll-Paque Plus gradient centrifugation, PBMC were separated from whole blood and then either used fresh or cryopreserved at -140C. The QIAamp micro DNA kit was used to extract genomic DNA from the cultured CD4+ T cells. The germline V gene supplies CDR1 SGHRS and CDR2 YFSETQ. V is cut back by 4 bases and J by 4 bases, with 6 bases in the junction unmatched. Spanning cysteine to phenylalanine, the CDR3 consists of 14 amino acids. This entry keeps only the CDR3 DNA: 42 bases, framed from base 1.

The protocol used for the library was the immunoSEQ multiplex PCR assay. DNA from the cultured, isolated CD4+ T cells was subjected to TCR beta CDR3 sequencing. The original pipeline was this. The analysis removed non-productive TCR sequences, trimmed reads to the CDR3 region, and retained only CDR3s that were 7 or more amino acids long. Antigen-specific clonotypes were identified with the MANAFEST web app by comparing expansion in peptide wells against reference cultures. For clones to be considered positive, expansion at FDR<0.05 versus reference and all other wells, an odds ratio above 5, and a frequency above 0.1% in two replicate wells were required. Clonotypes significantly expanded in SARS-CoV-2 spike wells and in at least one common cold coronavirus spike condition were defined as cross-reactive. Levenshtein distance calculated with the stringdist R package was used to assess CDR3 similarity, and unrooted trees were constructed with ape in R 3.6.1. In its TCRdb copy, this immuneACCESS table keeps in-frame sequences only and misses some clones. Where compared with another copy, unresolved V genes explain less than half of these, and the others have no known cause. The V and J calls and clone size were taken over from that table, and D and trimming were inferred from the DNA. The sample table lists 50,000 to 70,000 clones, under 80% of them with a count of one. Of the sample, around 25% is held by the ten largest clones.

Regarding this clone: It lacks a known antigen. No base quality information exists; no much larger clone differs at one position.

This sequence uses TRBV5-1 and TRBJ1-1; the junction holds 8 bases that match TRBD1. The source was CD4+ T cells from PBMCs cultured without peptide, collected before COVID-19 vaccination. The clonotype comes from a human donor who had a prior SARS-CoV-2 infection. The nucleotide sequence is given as TGCGCCAGCAGCACCGGCGACAGGGGCACTGAAGCTTTCTTT. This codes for CASSTGDRGTEAFF.